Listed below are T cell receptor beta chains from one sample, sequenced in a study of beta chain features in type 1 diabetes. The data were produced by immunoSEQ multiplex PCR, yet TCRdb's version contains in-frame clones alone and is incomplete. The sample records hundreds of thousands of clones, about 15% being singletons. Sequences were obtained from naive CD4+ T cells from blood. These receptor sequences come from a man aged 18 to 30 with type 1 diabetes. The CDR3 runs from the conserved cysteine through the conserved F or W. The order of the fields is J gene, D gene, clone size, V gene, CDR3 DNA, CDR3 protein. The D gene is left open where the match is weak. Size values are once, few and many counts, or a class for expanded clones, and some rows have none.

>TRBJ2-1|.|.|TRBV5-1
TGCGCCAGCAGCTTAATATCGGGCAATGAGCAGTTCTTC
CASSLISGNEQFF
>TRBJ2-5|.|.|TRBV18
TGTGCCAGCTCACCACATCTAGAGACCCAGTACTTC
CASSPHLETQYF
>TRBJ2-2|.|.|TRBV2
TGTGCCAGCAAACAGGGAAGCACCGGGGAGCTGTTTTTT
CASKQGSTGELFF
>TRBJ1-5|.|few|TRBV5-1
TGCGCCAGCAGCTTGGTGGGGGGTAGCAATCAGCCCCAGCATTTT
CASSLVGGSNQPQHF
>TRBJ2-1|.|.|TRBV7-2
TGTGCCAGCAGATTCACAGGGAAATCCTACAATGAGCAGTTCTTC
CASRFTGKSYNEQFF
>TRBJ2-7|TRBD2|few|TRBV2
TGTGCCAGCACCCAGCGGGAGAGCTCCTACGAGCAGTACTTC
CASTQRESSYEQYF
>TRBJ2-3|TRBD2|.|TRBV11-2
TGTGCCAGCAGCTTAGGTAGCGGGGGGGCCGATACGCAGTATTTT
CASSLGSGGADTQYF
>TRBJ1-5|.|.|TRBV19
TGTGCCAGTAGTATTTACGGGATTAGCAATCAGCCCCAGCATTTT
CASSIYGISNQPQHF
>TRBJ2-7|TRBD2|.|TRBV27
TGTGCCAGCAGTCCGCGGACTAGCGGGAGTTCCGAGCAGTACTTC
CASSPRTSGSSEQYF
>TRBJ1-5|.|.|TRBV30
TGTGCCTGGAGTACCAGTAATCAGCCCCAGCATTTT
CAWSTSNQPQHF
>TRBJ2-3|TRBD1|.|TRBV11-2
TGTGCCAGCAGCTTCGGACAGGGGGGCACAGATACGCAGTATTTT
CASSFGQGGTDTQYF
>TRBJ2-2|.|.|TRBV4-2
TGTGCCAGCAGCCAAGATACCAGGCCTCTTAACACCGGGGAGCTGTTTTTT
CASSQDTRPLNTGELFF
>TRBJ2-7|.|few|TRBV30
TGTGCCTGGAAGGCTAAAGGGATTAGCGACGAGCAGTACTTC
CAWKAKGISDEQYF
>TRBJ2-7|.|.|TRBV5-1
TGCGCCAGCGGCTCAGCAGGGTCCTACGAGCAGTACTTC
CASGSAGSYEQYF
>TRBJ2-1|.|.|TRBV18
TGTGCCAGCTCCCCTAACAATGAGCAGTTCTTC
CASSPNNEQFF
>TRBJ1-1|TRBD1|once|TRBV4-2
TGTGCCAGCAGCTTACAGGGGAGACCGTCTGAAGCTTTCTTT
CASSLQGRPSEAFF
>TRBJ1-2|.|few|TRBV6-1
TGTGCCAGCAGTGAAAGACAGAACTATGGCTACACCTTC
CASSERQNYGYTF
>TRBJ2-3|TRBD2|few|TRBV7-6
TGTGCCAGCAGCTCGACAGCGGGGCGCACAGATACGCAGTATTTT
CASSSTAGRTDTQYF
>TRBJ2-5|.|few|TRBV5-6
TGTGCCAGCAGCACGCGAGCGGTCCAGTACTTC
CASSTRAVQYF
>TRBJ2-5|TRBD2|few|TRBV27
TGTGCCAGCAGTTACATAGCGGGGGGGCCGGAGAAGACCCAGTACTTC
CASSYIAGGPEKTQYF
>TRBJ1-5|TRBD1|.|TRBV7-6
TGTGCCAGCAGCGGAACCAGGGGGCAGCCCCAGCATTTT
CASSGTRGQPQHF
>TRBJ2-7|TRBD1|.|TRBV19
TGTGCCAGTAGTGCGGACAGGGCCTCTGCAGGCGAGCAGTACTTC
CASSADRASAGEQYF
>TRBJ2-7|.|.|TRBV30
TGTGCCTGGAGTCCTTCTCCGAGCTCCTACGAGCAGTACTTC
CAWSPSPSSYEQYF
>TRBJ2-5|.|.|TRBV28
TGTGCCAGCAGTATCCCGACAGAAGAGACCCAGTACTTC
CASSIPTEETQYF
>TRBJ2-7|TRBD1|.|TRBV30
TGTGCCTGGAGTGTTCTCGGGACAGTCTACGAGCAGTACTTC
CAWSVLGTVYEQYF
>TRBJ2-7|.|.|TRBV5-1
TGCGCCAGCAGCTTTACAGGACAGAAAGCCGAGCAGTACTTC
CASSFTGQKAEQYF
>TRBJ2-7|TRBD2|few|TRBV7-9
TGTGCCAGCAGCTCACTAGCGGGGAATTACGAGCAGTACTTC
CASSSLAGNYEQYF
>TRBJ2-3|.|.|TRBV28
TGTGCCAGCAGTTTGGAGCCCACAGATACGCAGTATTTT
CASSLEPTDTQYF
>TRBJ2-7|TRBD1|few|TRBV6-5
TGTGCCAGCAGGACCGGGACAGGGACCTACGAGCAGTACTTC
CASRTGTGTYEQYF
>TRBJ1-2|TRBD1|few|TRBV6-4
TGTGCCAGCAGTGGGGACAGGGGCCGCTATGGCTACACCTTC
CASSGDRGRYGYTF
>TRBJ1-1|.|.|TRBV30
TGTGCCTGGAGAGAAGGGGCCACCTGGGTGGAAGCTTTCTTT
CAWREGATWVEAFF
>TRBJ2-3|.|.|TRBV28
TGTGCCAGCAGTTTATTGGGGGAGGCCGGGACAGATACGCAGTATTTT
CASSLLGEAGTDTQYF
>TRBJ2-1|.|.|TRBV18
TGTGCCAGCTCACCAGGCTCTGACAATGAGCAGTTCTTC
CASSPGSDNEQFF